This is a list of T cell receptor beta chains from one sample in a study of response to subunit inactivated influenza vaccine. Each CDR3 protein is one row after TCRdb ran MiXCR on the RT-PCR reads. Among approximately 520,000 distinct CDR3 sequences listed, about 15% were seen once. The source was CD4+ T cells sorted from PBMCs, collected roughly 24 months after vaccination. All receptors derive from a man between 45 and 75 years old who received an inactivated influenza vaccine. The CDR3 runs from the conserved cysteine through the conserved F or W. The order of the fields is D gene, clone size, V gene, J gene, CDR3 DNA, CDR3 protein. D genes are given only for firm matches. A row's size may be missing; if present it is once, few, many or a size class.

d_call: NA
clone_size: NA
v_call: TRBV10-3
j_call: TRBJ2-2
cdr3_nt: TGTGCCATCAGTGAGTTCTCGAACACCGGGGAGCTGTTTTTT
cdr3_aa: CAISEFSNTGELFF

d_call: NA
clone_size: few
v_call: TRBV5-6
j_call: TRBJ2-5
cdr3_nt: TGTGCCAGCAGCTTGACAGCAGTGGAGACCCAGTACTTC
cdr3_aa: CASSLTAVETQYF

d_call: NA
clone_size: few
v_call: TRBV6-5
j_call: TRBJ1-3
cdr3_nt: TGTGCCAGCAGTTACTATCAAACGGGAAACACCATATATTTT
cdr3_aa: CASSYYQTGNTIYF

d_call: TRBD1
clone_size: few
v_call: TRBV5-1
j_call: TRBJ2-1
cdr3_nt: TGCGCCAGCAGCCAGAAAATCGGACAGGGGGATAATGAGCAGTTCTTC
cdr3_aa: CASSQKIGQGDNEQFF

d_call: NA
clone_size: NA
v_call: TRBV7-2
j_call: TRBJ2-4
cdr3_nt: TGTGCCAGCAGCTCCCCACCCTTCGGAAACATTCAGTACTTC
cdr3_aa: CASSSPPFGNIQYF

d_call: NA
clone_size: few
v_call: TRBV12-3/TRBV12-4
j_call: TRBJ1-5
cdr3_nt: TGTGCCAGCAGTGGATCTGGGCCCCGCAATCAGCCCCAGCATTTT
cdr3_aa: CASSGSGPRNQPQHF

d_call: NA
clone_size: NA
v_call: TRBV6-1
j_call: TRBJ2-3
cdr3_nt: TGTGCCAGTGCTATACATCTCCTCGAAGATACGCAGTATTTT
cdr3_aa: CASAIHLLEDTQYF

d_call: TRBD1
clone_size: few
v_call: TRBV10-3
j_call: TRBJ2-2
cdr3_nt: TGTGCCATCAGCAAGGGGAGACAGGGGGGAACCGGGGAGCTGTTTTTT
cdr3_aa: CAISKGRQGGTGELFF

d_call: NA
clone_size: NA
v_call: TRBV24-1
j_call: TRBJ2-1
cdr3_nt: TGTGCCACCCGTGGCGGGGTTCATTACAATGAGCAGTTCTTC
cdr3_aa: CATRGGVHYNEQFF

d_call: NA
clone_size: many
v_call: TRBV29-1
j_call: TRBJ2-3
cdr3_nt: TGCAGCGTTGTCCTGGCAGATACGCAGTATTTT
cdr3_aa: CSVVLADTQYF

d_call: NA
clone_size: NA
v_call: TRBV11-2
j_call: TRBJ2-7
cdr3_nt: TGTGCCAGCAGCTTAGAGGTTCTGGGATCTCTCTCCTACGAGCAGTACTTC
cdr3_aa: CASSLEVLGSLSYEQYF

d_call: NA
clone_size: once
v_call: TRBV2
j_call: TRBJ2-7
cdr3_nt: TGTGCCAGCAGGCCCTTTTCGGTCGAGCAGTACTTC
cdr3_aa: CASRPFSVEQYF

d_call: TRBD1
clone_size: NA
v_call: TRBV10-3
j_call: TRBJ1-2
cdr3_nt: TGTGCCATCAGTTACAGGGGGCTCAGCTATGGCTACACCTTC
cdr3_aa: CAISYRGLSYGYTF

d_call: NA
clone_size: NA
v_call: TRBV29-1
j_call: TRBJ2-4
cdr3_nt: TGCAGCGGGCTAGGGAGAAAAAACATTCAGTACTTC
cdr3_aa: CSGLGRKNIQYF

d_call: TRBD1
clone_size: many
v_call: TRBV25-1
j_call: TRBJ2-3
cdr3_nt: TGTGCCAGCAGTAAAGGGACAGGGACAGATACGCAGTATTTT
cdr3_aa: CASSKGTGTDTQYF

d_call: NA
clone_size: many
v_call: TRBV5-1
j_call: TRBJ1-5
cdr3_nt: TGCGCCAGCAGCCCAGGGAGTAATAGCAATCAGCCCCAGCATTTT
cdr3_aa: CASSPGSNSNQPQHF

d_call: NA
clone_size: few
v_call: TRBV3-1
j_call: TRBJ1-1
cdr3_nt: TGTGCCAGCAGCCAAGAATGGTCCGGGATCAGTGAAGCTTTCTTT
cdr3_aa: CASSQEWSGISEAFF

d_call: TRBD1
clone_size: few
v_call: TRBV20-1
j_call: TRBJ1-1
cdr3_nt: TGCAGTACGAATCAGGGGGGCTTTGAAGCTTTCTTT
cdr3_aa: CSTNQGGFEAFF

d_call: NA
clone_size: NA
v_call: TRBV20-1
j_call: TRBJ2-4
cdr3_nt: TGCAGTGCTCCTGTTCCGGGCCCCAAAAACATTCAGTACTTC
cdr3_aa: CSAPVPGPKNIQYF

d_call: NA
clone_size: many
v_call: TRBV6-2/TRBV6-3
j_call: TRBJ1-2
cdr3_nt: TGTGCCAGCAGTTACCAGACAGGACAAACCAACTATGGCTACACCTTC
cdr3_aa: CASSYQTGQTNYGYTF

d_call: TRBD1
clone_size: many
v_call: TRBV20-1
j_call: TRBJ1-1
cdr3_nt: TGCAGTGCTAGAGGAGACAGGGGGGGCACTGAAGCTTTCTTT
cdr3_aa: CSARGDRGGTEAFF

d_call: TRBD2
clone_size: few
v_call: TRBV27
j_call: TRBJ2-3
cdr3_nt: TGTGCCAGCAGTTTATCGAACAGGTTCGGCGGGGGGACTCTAGCACAAGATACGCAGTATTTT
cdr3_aa: CASSLSNRFGGGTLAQDTQYF

d_call: NA
clone_size: few
v_call: TRBV12-3/TRBV12-4
j_call: TRBJ2-3
cdr3_nt: TGTGCCAGCACCCAAAGGTTCGGCACAGATACGCAGTATTTT
cdr3_aa: CASTQRFGTDTQYF

d_call: NA
clone_size: many
v_call: TRBV3-1
j_call: TRBJ1-2
cdr3_nt: TGTGCCAGCAGTTACAGGGCCCTCTATGGCTACACCTTC
cdr3_aa: CASSYRALYGYTF

d_call: TRBD2
clone_size: few
v_call: TRBV27
j_call: TRBJ2-5
cdr3_nt: TGTGCCAGCAGTTACAGCGGGAGGGCCCGGGAGACCCAGTACTTC
cdr3_aa: CASSYSGRARETQYF

d_call: TRBD2
clone_size: NA
v_call: TRBV10-3
j_call: TRBJ2-7
cdr3_nt: TGTGCCATCAGCCGGACTAGCGGGATCGACGAGCAGTACTTC
cdr3_aa: CAISRTSGIDEQYF

d_call: TRBD1
clone_size: many
v_call: TRBV4-3
j_call: TRBJ1-2
cdr3_nt: TGCGCCAGCAGCCAAGATTTCGGGACAGGACTCTATGGCTACACCTTC
cdr3_aa: CASSQDFGTGLYGYTF

d_call: TRBD1
clone_size: few
v_call: TRBV9
j_call: TRBJ2-5
cdr3_nt: TGTGCCAGCAGCCCCTGGGCAGGACAGGGGGCTCAAGAGACCCAGTACTTC
cdr3_aa: CASSPWAGQGAQETQYF

d_call: NA
clone_size: NA
v_call: TRBV25-1
j_call: TRBJ1-3
cdr3_nt: TGTGCCAGCAGTGATGCAGGATCGATCTCTGGAAACACCATATATTTT
cdr3_aa: CASSDAGSISGNTIYF

d_call: TRBD2
clone_size: NA
v_call: TRBV27
j_call: TRBJ2-3
cdr3_nt: TGTGCCAGCCAACCGACTAGCGGGAGAAGGGCAGATACGCAGTATTTT
cdr3_aa: CASQPTSGRRADTQYF

d_call: TRBD1
clone_size: NA
v_call: TRBV20-1
j_call: TRBJ2-2
cdr3_nt: TGCAGTGCCAGACGGGACAGGTCCGCCGGGGAGCTGTTTTTT
cdr3_aa: CSARRDRSAGELFF

d_call: TRBD2
clone_size: NA
v_call: TRBV5-1
j_call: TRBJ2-1
cdr3_nt: TGCGCCAGCAGACCGGGGGGGAGCAATGAGCAGTTCTTC
cdr3_aa: CASRPGGSNEQFF

d_call: NA
clone_size: NA
v_call: TRBV15
j_call: TRBJ2-3
cdr3_nt: TGTGCCACCAGCAGGGACCGGCGCACAGATACGCAGTATTTT
cdr3_aa: CATSRDRRTDTQYF

d_call: TRBD1
clone_size: NA
v_call: TRBV6-1
j_call: TRBJ2-4
cdr3_nt: TGTGCCAGCAGGGCCCGGACAGGGCCGCTTAAAGCCAAAAACATTCAGTACTTC
cdr3_aa: CASRARTGPLKAKNIQYF

d_call: NA
clone_size: few
v_call: TRBV28
j_call: TRBJ2-1
cdr3_nt: TGTGCCAGCAGTGTTTATCCTGCGTATGAGCAGTTCTTC
cdr3_aa: CASSVYPAYEQFF

d_call: TRBD2
clone_size: NA
v_call: TRBV27
j_call: TRBJ2-3
cdr3_nt: TGTGCCAGCAGTCCACGGGCGAGGGGACTAGCGAGCACAGATACGCAGTATTTT
cdr3_aa: CASSPRARGLASTDTQYF

d_call: NA
clone_size: NA
v_call: TRBV25-1
j_call: TRBJ1-1
cdr3_nt: TGTGCCAGCAGGGTAACAGGTAAAGCTTTCTTT
cdr3_aa: CASRVTGKAFF

d_call: NA
clone_size: many
v_call: TRBV2
j_call: TRBJ2-1
cdr3_nt: TGTGCCAGCACCACGAATGGACAAGGCTACAATGAGCAGTTCTTC
cdr3_aa: CASTTNGQGYNEQFF

d_call: NA
clone_size: NA
v_call: TRBV12-3/TRBV12-4
j_call: TRBJ1-5
cdr3_nt: TGTGCCAGCACCCGGTGGGGTGACCTTAATAGCAATCAGCCCCAGCATTTT
cdr3_aa: CASTRWGDLNSNQPQHF

d_call: NA
clone_size: NA
v_call: TRBV3-1
j_call: TRBJ2-6
cdr3_nt: TGTGCCAGCAGCCAACCCACAGGAGCCCCTGGGGCCAACGTCCTGACTTTC
cdr3_aa: CASSQPTGAPGANVLTF

d_call: NA
clone_size: few
v_call: TRBV3-1
j_call: TRBJ1-2
cdr3_nt: TGTGCCAGCAGCCCTCGGAGGGGTAGCTATGGCTACACCTTC
cdr3_aa: CASSPRRGSYGYTF

d_call: NA
clone_size: many
v_call: TRBV28
j_call: TRBJ2-1
cdr3_nt: TGTGCATATGCAGGGGACGGGAACAATGAGCAGTTCTTC
cdr3_aa: CAYAGDGNNEQFF

d_call: NA
clone_size: few
v_call: TRBV19
j_call: TRBJ2-5
cdr3_nt: TGTGCCAGTAACCCCGCCCGGGACACGAAGACCCAGTACTTC
cdr3_aa: CASNPARDTKTQYF

d_call: NA
clone_size: few
v_call: TRBV6-1
j_call: TRBJ1-1
cdr3_nt: TGTGCCAGCAGTGAGCCGAACAGGGTGACTGAAGCTTTCTTT
cdr3_aa: CASSEPNRVTEAFF

d_call: NA
clone_size: many
v_call: TRBV7-8
j_call: TRBJ1-6
cdr3_nt: TGTGCCAGCACGTGGGGGGCGCGAAGATCGAATTCACCCCTCCACTTT
cdr3_aa: CASTWGARRSNSPLHF

d_call: NA
clone_size: few
v_call: TRBV10-3
j_call: TRBJ2-1
cdr3_nt: TGTGCCATCAGTTCGTCCGGACTAGGGGGGGTACATGAGCAGTTCTTC
cdr3_aa: CAISSSGLGGVHEQFF

d_call: TRBD2
clone_size: few
v_call: TRBV12-3/TRBV12-4
j_call: TRBJ2-3
cdr3_nt: TGTGCCAGCAGATTAGCGGGGGGCTTTAGCACAGATACGCAGTATTTT
cdr3_aa: CASRLAGGFSTDTQYF

d_call: NA
clone_size: NA
v_call: TRBV24-1
j_call: TRBJ2-7
cdr3_nt: TGTGCCACCAGTGATTTAAGGGACCCCTACAAGCAGTACTTC
cdr3_aa: CATSDLRDPYKQYF

d_call: NA
clone_size: NA
v_call: TRBV4-3
j_call: TRBJ2-2
cdr3_nt: TGCGCCAGCAGCCAAGATCGGGGGAGGGAGCTGTTTTTT
cdr3_aa: CASSQDRGRELFF

d_call: NA
clone_size: few
v_call: TRBV7-8
j_call: TRBJ2-2
cdr3_nt: TGTGCCAGCAGCTTAGCAGGTCTAGCGAGCACCGGGGAGCTGTTTTTT
cdr3_aa: CASSLAGLASTGELFF

d_call: NA
clone_size: NA
v_call: TRBV10-3
j_call: TRBJ1-1
cdr3_nt: TGTGCCATCAGTGGTAACGGGAACACTGAAGCTTTCTTT
cdr3_aa: CAISGNGNTEAFF

d_call: TRBD2
clone_size: few
v_call: TRBV7-8
j_call: TRBJ2-7
cdr3_nt: TGTGCCAGCAGCTTAGTCGCGGGAGCGGGTGTGTACGAGCAGTACTTC
cdr3_aa: CASSLVAGAGVYEQYF

d_call: TRBD2
clone_size: NA
v_call: TRBV10-3
j_call: TRBJ2-5
cdr3_nt: TGTGCCATCAGTGACCAAGCGGGGGGGTGGGAGACCCAGTACTTC
cdr3_aa: CAISDQAGGWETQYF

d_call: NA
clone_size: NA
v_call: TRBV4-2
j_call: TRBJ2-3
cdr3_nt: TGTGCCAGCAGCCAAAGGGACGGTACAGATACGCAGTATTTT
cdr3_aa: CASSQRDGTDTQYF